The 13 T cell receptor beta chains below were found in one sample sequenced in a study of cytomegalovirus exposure and HLA in healthy donors. Amplification used 60 Vbeta primers and 13 Jbeta primers. TCRdb's table, derived via immunoSEQ multiplex PCR, lists solely in-frame clones and lacks some. Here the sample spans 98,000 or so clones, 70% to 80% being singletons. The material sequenced was PBMCs. Receptors were obtained from a man between 60 and 70 years old in good health and CMV-seropositive.

The rearrangement joins TRBV5-1 to TRBJ1-1; D remains ambiguous. Trimming removed 2 bases at V and 1 base at J, with 6 bases between. This CDR3 comprises 13 residues. The germline CDR1 and CDR2 sequences are SGHRS and YFSETQ. CDR3 residues: CASSFDTNTEAFF. CDR3 nucleotide sequence: TGCGCCAGCAGCTTTGACACGAACACTGAAGCTTTCTTT.

The gene calls are TRBV18 and TRBJ1-2, with a tentative D call TRBD1 (6 bases). V was clipped by 3 bases and J by 14 bases, with 16 bases between them. Germline assignment: CDR1 KGHSH and CDR2 LQKENI. The CDR3 consists of 12 residues. CDR3 DNA sequence: TGTGCCAGCTCACCGAAGGGGCAGGGGTGTACCTTC. Protein: CASSPKGQGCTF.

The chain joins TRBV5-4 to TRBJ2-5, with 10 bases that match TRBD1. V lost 6 bases to trimming and J lost 5 bases; unmatched junction nucleotides: 16. The length of the CDR3 is 17 residues. Germline V gene lookup returns CDR1 SGHNT and CDR2 YYREEE (reference sequence). For the CDR3, the DNA is TGTGCCAGCACGATCGAGGACAGGGGGGATCTGAAGGAGACCCAGTACTTC. This sequence encodes CASTIEDRGDLKETQYF. The full variable domain, its missing parts supplied by reference TRBV5-4 and TRBJ2-5, is ETGVTQSPTHLIKTRGQQVTLRCSSQSGHNTVSWYQQALGQGPQFIFQYYREEENGRGNFPPRFSGLQFPNYSSELNVNALELDDSALYLCASTIEDRGDLKETQYFGPGTRLLVL.

This chain joins TRBV14 and TRBJ1-2; 7 bases map to TRBD1. The CDR3 has 14 residues. With V trimmed by 1 base and J by 7 bases, 6 bases remained unmatched. Germline CDR1 is SGHDN and CDR2 is FVKESK. Here the CDR3 reads CASSQGTGLRGYTF. As DNA, the CDR3 is TGTGCCAGCAGCCAAGGGACAGGCCTTCGTGGCTACACCTTC.

The chain links TRBV28 to TRBJ2-7; D is possibly TRBD2 (7 bases). V dropped 6 bases and J dropped 3 bases, with 12 bases sitting between them. Germline V lookup: CDR1 MDHEN, CDR2 SYDVKM. The CDR3 consists of 13 residues. CDR3 region: CASRGGGGYEQYF. As DNA, the CDR3 is TGTGCCAGCAGGGGAGGGGGGGGCTACGAGCAGTACTTC. Supplemented by reference TRBV28 and TRBJ2-7, the full variable domain reads DVKVTQSSRYLVKRTGEKVFLECVQDMDHENMFWYRQDPGLGLRLIYFSYDVKMKEKGDIPEGYSVSREKKERFSLILESASTNQTSMYLCASRGGGGYEQYFGPGTRLTVT.

V is TRBV6-5 and J is TRBJ2-1, with 7 nucleotides matching TRBD1. The ends lost 4 bases at V and 1 base at J; junction bases unmatched: 4. The CDR3 covers 15 residues. The germline V gene has CDR1 MNHEY and CDR2 SVGAGI. DNA of the CDR3: TGTGCCAGCAGTTGGGACAGTACGTCCTACAATGAGCAGTTCTTC. Amino acids: CASSWDSTSYNEQFF.

For the CDR3, the DNA is TGCAGCGTACTACAGGGGAACGAGCAGTACTTC. Translated, it gives CSVLQGNEQYF. J is TRBJ2-5 and V is TRBV29-1, with 7 bases that match TRBD1. The end of the DNA aligns better with TRBJ2-7, so the J call may be wrong. The CDR3 is 11 residues long. Germline V gene data show CDR1 as SQVTM and CDR2 as ANQGSEA.

The sample holds a few counts of this clone. The gene calls are TRBV7-9 and TRBJ1-3, with D perhaps TRBD1 (5 bases). Germline CDR1 SEHNR, CDR2 FQNEAQ (reference sequence). V lost 2 bases and J 8 bases, leaving 19 bases between the germline ends. The CDR3 loop spans 16 amino acids. The CDR3 loop reads CASSLQAQGRGDTIYF. CDR3 bases: TGTGCCAGCAGCTTACAGGCGCAGGGCCGTGGGGACACCATATATTTT.

V is TRBV5-4 and J is TRBJ2-7, with TRBD2 matching over 8 bases. Germline-derived CDR1 and CDR2 are SGHNT and YYREEE (reference sequence). With 2 bases clipped from V and 0 bases from J, the junction kept 7 bases outside the gene matches. The CDR3 has 16 amino acids. The CDR3 DNA follows: TGTGCCAGCAGCTTAGGGGCCAGCGGGGGCTCCTACGAGCAGTACTTC. Its translation is CASSLGASGGSYEQYF.

This clone was recorded a few times. The V call is TRBV6-5, the J call TRBJ1-2, with TRBD1 matching over 9 bases. The V segment lost 6 bases and the J segment 2 bases; nucleotides outside the gene matches: 4. The CDR3 runs to 14 residues. CDR1 MNHEY and CDR2 SVGAGI come from the germline V gene. The CDR3 nucleotides are TGTGCCAGCAGGGAACAGGGGGCCAACTATGGCTACACCTTC. The encoded protein is CASREQGANYGYTF.

This chain links TRBV7-6 with TRBJ1-1; D remains ambiguous. The V end was cut by 4 bases, the J end by 9 bases, with 18 bases between. Germline V gives CDR1 SGHVS, CDR2 FNYEAQ. The CDR3 totals 14 residues. CDR3: CASSSEKTPRKAFF. The CDR3 region has the DNA TGTGCCAGCAGCTCGGAGAAAACCCCCCGGAAAGCTTTCTTT.

The CDR3 DNA reads TGTGCCAGCAGCTCGGACAGGGGTTTTGAAAAACTGTTTTTT. It is translated as CASSSDRGFEKLFF. The chain uses TRBV5-8 and TRBJ1-4; 9 bases match TRBD1. Germline V gene sequence: CDR1 SGHTS, CDR2 YDEGEE. V shed 3 bases, J shed 7 bases, and the junction held 4 bases outside the gene matches. There are 14 residues in the CDR3.

In the case of this clone: The junction departs from germline at one end; a sequencing error may be responsible. The genes are TRBV7-9 and TRBJ2-7, with a possible D match to TRBD1 (6 bases). The CDR3 consists of 15 residues. Per germline, CDR1 SEHNR and CDR2 FQNEAQ (reference sequence). CDR3 coding DNA: TGTTCCAGCAGCTTAGTTAGGGACACCTCCTACGAGCAGTACTTC. Its protein is CSSSLVRDTSYEQYF.